This is a list of T cell receptor beta chains from one sample in a study of PD-1 blockade in classical Hodgkin lymphoma. Libraries were prepared by immunoSEQ multiplex PCR; TCRdb keeps only in-frame clonotypes and omits some of them. The table includes 10,000 to 15,000 clones, 70% to 85% detected once. The material was CD8+ T cells from blood, obtained at baseline. These receptors were taken from a human donor with classical Hodgkin lymphoma. Both conserved end residues are trimmed from each CDR3. Rows give clone size only sometimes, using once, few, many, or a class for an expanded clone.

j_gene	v_gene	abundance	CDR3aa
TRBJ1-2	TRBV5-8	-	ASSQYKDYGYT
TRBJ2-1	TRBV5-1	-	ASSLVGSSSYNEQF
TRBJ2-1	TRBV5-1	once	ASSLTLYNEQF
TRBJ1-3	TRBV7-9	-	ASNVGQGTGNTIY
TRBJ2-1	TRBV4-2	-	ASSQAGGDEQF
TRBJ2-1	TRBV9	once	ASSGSSGGGEF
TRBJ1-6	TRBV5-3	-	ASRRGRGSPLH
TRBJ1-6	TRBV28	-	ASSFSTQVFSSPLH
TRBJ2-2	TRBV2	-	ARRGLRGLDTGELF
TRBJ1-2	TRBV6-5	-	ASKPIGRNYGYT
TRBJ2-7	TRBV19	-	ASTRTGGVYEQY
TRBJ1-2	TRBV7-8	large	ASSLGREGYT
TRBJ2-7	TRBV12-2	-	ASRNRTGKGEQY
TRBJ1-4	TRBV6-5	-	ASSYSGPGEKLF
TRBJ1-6	TRBV6-6	-	ASLNPYNSPLH
TRBJ1-5	TRBV4-2	once	ASSQEETGVYQPQH
TRBJ2-7	TRBV6-6	-	ASSYGTYHEQY
TRBJ1-1	TRBV4-3	-	ASSLGTSYTEAF
TRBJ2-5	TRBV2	-	ASSDRTGGQETQY
TRBJ2-7	TRBV2	few	ASLPKGGVFSYEQY
TRBJ1-2	TRBV15	-	ATSRRRQGSDGYT
TRBJ1-2	TRBV19	-	ASSIGAMGGYT
-	TRBV30	-	AWSTGLSYEQY
TRBJ2-1	TRBV19	-	ASSIRADSYNEQF
TRBJ2-5	TRBV7-6	-	ASRGAPRETQY
TRBJ2-7	TRBV4-1	-	ASSPSTRGVSYEQY
TRBJ2-1	TRBV27	-	ASGRNEQF
TRBJ1-2	TRBV10-2	-	ASRPIRTGSRSGYT
TRBJ2-3	TRBV25-1	-	ASSGGGVDTSTDTQY
TRBJ2-7	TRBV19	-	ASSFQSPIPSEQY
TRBJ1-6	TRBV2	few	ASREGAGSPLH
TRBJ2-7	TRBV11-3	-	ASSLDQGQGYEQY
TRBJ2-7	TRBV29-1	-	SAKGGIGTPGYEQY
TRBJ1-1	TRBV6-6	-	ASSHEGLEAF
TRBJ1-5	TRBV29-1	few	SVAGGVGQPQH
TRBJ2-1	TRBV9	-	ASSVGGGALYNEQF
TRBJ2-7	TRBV4-3	-	ASSQYETGSHEQY
TRBJ1-4	TRBV29-1	large	SVGTSGTNEKLF
TRBJ2-1	TRBV9	-	ASSVVSYNEQF
TRBJ2-7	TRBV7-6	-	ASSFGQDYEQY
TRBJ1-1	TRBV19	-	ASSMGGGTEAF
TRBJ1-2	TRBV28	-	ASSFSAGFFGYT
TRBJ2-7	TRBV28	-	ATRSLGVPYEQY
TRBJ1-1	TRBV21-1	-	ASSKGAGGSWNTEAF
TRBJ1-4	TRBV5-6	once	ASSLEGGGEKLF
TRBJ2-7	TRBV4-3	-	ASSLGGGEQY
TRBJ2-3	TRBV7-9	-	ASSTGQGVDTQY
TRBJ2-1	TRBV6-5	once	ASSYLTGINEQF
TRBJ1-4	TRBV30	-	AWSVMGAEKLF
TRBJ1-1	TRBV5-1	-	ASTDRANTEAF
TRBJ1-2	TRBV5-4	-	ASSLNGMGQVKGYT
TRBJ2-7	TRBV10-2	-	ASSGSGLEQY
TRBJ1-5	TRBV21-1	-	ASSQDCYQPQH
TRBJ2-7	TRBV27	-	ASSFSGYEQY
TRBJ1-4	TRBV9	-	ASSGNGRATNEKLF